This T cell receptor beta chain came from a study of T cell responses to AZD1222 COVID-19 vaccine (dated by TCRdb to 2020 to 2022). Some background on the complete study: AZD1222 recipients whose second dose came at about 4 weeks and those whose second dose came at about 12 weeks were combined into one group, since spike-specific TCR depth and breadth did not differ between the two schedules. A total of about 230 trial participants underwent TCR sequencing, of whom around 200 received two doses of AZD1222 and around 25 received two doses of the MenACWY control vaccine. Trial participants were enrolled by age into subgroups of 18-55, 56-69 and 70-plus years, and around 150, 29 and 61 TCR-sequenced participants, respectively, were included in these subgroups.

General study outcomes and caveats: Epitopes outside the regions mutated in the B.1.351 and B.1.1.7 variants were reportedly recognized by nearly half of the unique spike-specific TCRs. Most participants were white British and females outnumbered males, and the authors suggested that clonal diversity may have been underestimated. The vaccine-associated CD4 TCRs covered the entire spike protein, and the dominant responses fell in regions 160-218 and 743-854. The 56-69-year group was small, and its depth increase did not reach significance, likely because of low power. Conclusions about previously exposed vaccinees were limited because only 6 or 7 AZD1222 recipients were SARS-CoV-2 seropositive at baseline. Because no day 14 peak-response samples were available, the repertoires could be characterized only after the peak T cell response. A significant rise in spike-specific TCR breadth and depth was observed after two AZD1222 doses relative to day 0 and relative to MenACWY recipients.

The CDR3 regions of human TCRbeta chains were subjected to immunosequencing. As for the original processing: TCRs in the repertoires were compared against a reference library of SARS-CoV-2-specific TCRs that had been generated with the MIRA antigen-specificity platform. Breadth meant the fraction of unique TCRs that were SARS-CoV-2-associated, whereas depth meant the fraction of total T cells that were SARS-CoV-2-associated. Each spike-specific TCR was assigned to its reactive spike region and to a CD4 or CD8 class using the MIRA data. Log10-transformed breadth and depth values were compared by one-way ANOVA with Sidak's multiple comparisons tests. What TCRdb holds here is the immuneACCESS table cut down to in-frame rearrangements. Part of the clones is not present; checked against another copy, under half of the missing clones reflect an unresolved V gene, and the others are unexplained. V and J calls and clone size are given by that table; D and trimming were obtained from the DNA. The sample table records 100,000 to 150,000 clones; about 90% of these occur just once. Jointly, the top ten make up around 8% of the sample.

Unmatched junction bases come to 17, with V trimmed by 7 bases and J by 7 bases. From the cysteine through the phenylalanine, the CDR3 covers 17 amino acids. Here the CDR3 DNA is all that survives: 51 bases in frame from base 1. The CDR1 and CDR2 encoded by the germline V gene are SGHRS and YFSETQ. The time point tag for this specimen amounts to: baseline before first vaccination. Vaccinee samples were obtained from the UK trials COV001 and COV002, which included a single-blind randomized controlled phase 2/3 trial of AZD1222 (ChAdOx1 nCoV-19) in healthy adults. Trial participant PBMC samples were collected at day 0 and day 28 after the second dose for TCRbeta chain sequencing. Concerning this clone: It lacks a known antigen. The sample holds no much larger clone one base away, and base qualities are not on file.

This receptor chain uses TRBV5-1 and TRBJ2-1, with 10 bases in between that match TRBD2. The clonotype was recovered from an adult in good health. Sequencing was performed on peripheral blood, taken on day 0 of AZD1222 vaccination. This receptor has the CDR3 CASGMSSTSGVTNEQFF. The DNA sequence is TGCGCCAGCGGAATGAGCTCCACTAGCGGGGTGACAAATGAGCAGTTCTTC.